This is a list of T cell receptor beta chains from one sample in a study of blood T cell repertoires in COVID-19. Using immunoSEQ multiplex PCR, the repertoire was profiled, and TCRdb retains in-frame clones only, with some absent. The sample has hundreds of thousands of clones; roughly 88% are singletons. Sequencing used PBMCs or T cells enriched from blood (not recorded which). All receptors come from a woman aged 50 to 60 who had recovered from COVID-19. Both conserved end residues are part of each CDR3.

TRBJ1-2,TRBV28,CASSQGQGYYGYTF
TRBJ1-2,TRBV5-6,CASSLAGSPNYGYTF
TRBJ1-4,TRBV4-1,CASSQIKGEKLFF
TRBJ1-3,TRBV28,CASSLQGEFSGNTIYF
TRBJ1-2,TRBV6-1,CASSEARGRGYTF
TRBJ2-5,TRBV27,CASSDRGSGETQYF
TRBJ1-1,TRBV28,CASSRAGGGWDTEAFF
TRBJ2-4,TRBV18,CASSPDKKNIQYF
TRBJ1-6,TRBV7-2,CASSLGTGEPLHF
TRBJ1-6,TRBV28,CASNPSQGFPSPLHF
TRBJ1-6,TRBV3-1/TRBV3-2,CASSRRGSYNSPLHF
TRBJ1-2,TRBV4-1,CASSQERGYGYTF
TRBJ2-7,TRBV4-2,CASSQELTSGSYEQYF
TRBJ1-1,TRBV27,CASAQWDSLNTEAFF
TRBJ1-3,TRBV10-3,CAISFLTGQGGNTIYF
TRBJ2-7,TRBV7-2,CASSFLPYEQYF
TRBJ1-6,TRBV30,CAWSGTEGLTSPLHF
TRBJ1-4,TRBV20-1,CSASDTGSVGKLFF
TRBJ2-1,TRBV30,CAWSAGLAVHEQFF
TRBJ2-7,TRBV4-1,CASSQADKEEQYF
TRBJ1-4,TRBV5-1,CASSPVGPNEKLFF
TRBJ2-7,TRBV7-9,CASSSLRGSYEQYF